This T cell receptor (beta chain) was retrieved from a study of immune evolution from preneoplasia to lung adenocarcinoma. Whole-study results and caveats: Normal lung had highest clonality; later lesions appeared denser, more diverse. Normal lung had the highest top T cell clone frequencies.

Using immunoSEQ multiplex PCR, the repertoire was profiled, and TCRdb retains in-frame clones only, with some absent. Among under 8,000 clones listed, 80% to 90% were seen once. Two lung cancer pathologists independently confirmed each histologic diagnosis. The J segment lost 4 bases and the V segment lost 7 bases, leaving 7 bases of the junction unmatched. CDR3 size: 14 residues. Germline V gene sequence: CDR1 LNHDA, CDR2 SQIVND (reference sequence). With regard to this clone: Its target is not known.

The J gene is TRBJ1-2, the V gene TRBV19, with 9 positions matching TRBD1. Sequencing input: FFPE adjacent normal lung tissue. The TCR was taken from a donor aged 70 or over with lung adenocarcinoma. The CDR3 is CASKRDREGYGYTF. Written as DNA, the CDR3 is TGTGCCAGTAAACGGGACAGGGAAGGCTATGGCTACACCTTC.